This T cell receptor (beta chain) was obtained from a study of CD8 T cells in ankylosing spondylitis. This clonotype showed up just a few times. The antigen is not known. Germline loops: CDR1 SGHNT, CDR2 YYREEE (reference sequence). CDR3 length: 16 residues. V dropped 2 bases and J dropped 5 bases, with 17 bases sitting between them. Study outcomes and limitations: A TCR beta motif of several highly homologous variants seemed to mark ankylosing spondylitis blood. Some of the motif variants had earlier been found in reactive arthritis patients' fluid and blood.

With molecular barcodes, quantitative 5'-RACE was used to make the TCR beta libraries. TCRdb re-derived calls from the 5' RACE reads in MiXCR, one entry per CDR3 protein. The table records almost 400,000 distinct CDR3 sequences, under 25% of them present only once. The TCR comes from a male donor with ankylosing spondylitis. Sample: blood, either unsorted or a sorted T cell fraction (not recorded which). This chain links TRBV5-4 with TRBJ2-1, with a possible D match to TRBD2 (5 bases). The CDR3 bases are TGTGCCAGCAGCTTTCGCGCGGGTACAGACAACAATGAGCAGTTCTTC. Translation gives CASSFRAGTDNNEQFF.